These 17 T cell receptor beta chains originate from one sample sequenced in a study of OX40 agonist ivuxolimab in advanced cancers. The library came from the immunoSEQ multiplex PCR assay. TCRdb limited this immuneACCESS table to in-frame rearrangements with V and J called. A share of clones is missing; checked studies link under half to unresolved V genes, and the rest is unexplained. Across this sample there are 69,000 or so clones, with 82% seen only once. The ten largest clones add up to 5% of the sample. The material sequenced was CD4+ or CD8+ T cells sorted from blood, taken in a trial of the OX40 agonist ivuxolimab. These receptors all come from an adult with an advanced solid tumor such as melanoma, head and neck, liver or kidney cancer.

The chain uses TRBV7-3 and TRBJ2-1, with TRBD2 matching 9 bases. This CDR3 contains 17 residues. The J segment lost 6 bases and the V segment lost 5 bases, leaving 14 bases of the junction unmatched. Germline V lookup: CDR1 SGHTA, CDR2 FQGTGA. The CDR3 DNA follows: TGTGCCAGCAGCCCCATGGGTAGCGGGGGAAGGGTCAATGAGCAGTTCTTC. Amino acids: CASSPMGSGGRVNEQFF. Looking up the rest from reference TRBV7-3 and TRBJ2-1 gives the full variable domain: GAGVSQTPSNKVTEKGKYVELRCDPISGHTALYWYRQSLGQGPEFLIYFQGTGAADDSGLPNDRFFAVRPEGSVSTLKIQRTERGDSAVYLCASSPMGSGGRVNEQFFGPGTRLTVL.

J is TRBJ2-7 and V is TRBV14, with 7 bases aligning to TRBD1. This CDR3 comprises 14 residues. Germline V gene sequence: CDR1 SGHDN, CDR2 FVKESK. Trimming took 4 bases from V and 2 from J; bases not matched to a gene: 5. The CDR3 nucleotides are TGTGCCAGCAGCCTACAGGGGCCCCCCTACGAGCAGTACTTC. Amino acids: CASSLQGPPYEQYF.

The gene calls are TRBV11-2 and TRBJ2-3, with 7 bases matching TRBD2. V gave up 0 bases and J gave up 4 bases; unmatched junction bases: 4. Germline CDR1 SGHAT, CDR2 FQNNGV. This CDR3 is built from 15 residues. CDR3 protein: CASSLEGRAPDTQYF. In DNA, the CDR3 is TGTGCCAGCAGCTTAGAGGGGAGGGCCCCAGATACGCAGTATTTT.

The chain couples TRBV6-5 to TRBJ1-2; D gene unclear. This CDR3 has 15 amino acids. Germline V gives CDR1 MNHEY, CDR2 SVGAGI. Between the trimmed V and J ends, which lost 6 bases and 3 bases, there was a span of 17 bases. DNA of the CDR3: TGTGCCAGCAGCCGGGAGGGTCCTCCCCACTATGGCTACACCTTC. Amino acid sequence: CASSREGPPHYGYTF.

V and J are TRBV7-9 and TRBJ1-5; D uncertain. The V end lost 5 bases, the J end lost 3 bases, and 11 bases lay between the germline ends. Germline-derived CDR1 and CDR2 are SEHNR and FQNEAQ (reference sequence). The CDR3 extends over 14 amino acids. CDR3 nucleotide sequence: TGTGCCAGCAGCGCCGGACGGACCAATCAGCCCCAGCATTTT. It yields the protein CASSAGRTNQPQHF. Combining the CDR3 with reference TRBV7-9 and TRBJ1-5 gives the whole variable domain DTGVSQNPRHKITKRGQNVTFRCDPISEHNRLYWYRQTLGQGPEFLTYFQNEAQLEKSRLLSDRFSAERPKGSFSTLEIQRTEQGDSAMYLCASSAGRTNQPQHFGDGTRLSIL.

The chain couples TRBV6-6 to TRBJ2-7, with D unclear. Germline lookup yields CDR1 MNHNY and CDR2 SVGAGI (reference sequence). The CDR3 extends over 13 amino acids. V dropped 2 bases and J dropped 5 bases, with 10 bases sitting between them. The CDR3 protein is CASSYTIFNEQYF. Written as DNA, the CDR3 is TGTGCCAGCAGTTACACCATTTTCAACGAGCAGTACTTC.

The chain is built from TRBV11-2 and TRBJ1-1; D is unclear. The CDR3 is 12 residues long. Looked up from germline, CDR1 is SGHAT and CDR2 is FQNNGV. Trimming took 5 bases from V and 11 from J, leaving 15 bases between them. The CDR3 nucleotides are TGTGCCAGCAGCCCCGAACAGATTGGCGCTTTCTTT. Its translation is CASSPEQIGAFF.

The table lists this clone with a count of one. The rearrangement uses TRBV19 and TRBJ2-4; 10 positions match TRBD2. The CDR3 has 17 amino acids. V was clipped by 7 bases and J by 0 bases; unmatched bases: 9. The germline gives CDR1 LNHDA, CDR2 SQIVND (reference sequence). CDR3 sequence reads: CASTSGGAMGAKNIQYF. The CDR3 bases are TGTGCCAGTACCAGCGGGGGGGCGATGGGAGCCAAAAACATTCAGTACTTC.

V gene TRBV6-1 combines with J gene TRBJ1-4; no clear D gene. The germline CDR1 and CDR2 sequences are MNHNS and SASEGT. The CDR3 extends over 13 amino acids. Trimming removed 10 bases from V and 5 bases from J, with 14 bases in between. Here the CDR3 reads CAIQQTRNEKLFF. The CDR3 DNA is TGTGCCATCCAACAGACCCGGAATGAAAAACTGTTTTTT.

V and J are TRBV14 and TRBJ2-7; D is unclear. This CDR3 comprises 13 residues. CDR1 and CDR2 from the germline V gene are SGHDN and FVKESK. The V gene lost 0 bases and the J gene lost 3 bases, with 6 bases spanning the gap. CDR3 nucleotides: TGTGCCAGCAGCCAAGATCTTGGCTACGAGCAGTACTTC. It is translated as CASSQDLGYEQYF.

This chain links TRBV18 with TRBJ1-6; possible D gene TRBD1, 6 bases. Germline loops: CDR1 KGHSH, CDR2 LQKENI. This CDR3 comprises 16 residues. Between the trimmed V and J ends, which lost 3 bases and 9 bases, there was a span of 18 bases. The CDR3 sequence: CASSPPNRVGGSPLHF. In nucleotides, the CDR3 is TGTGCCAGCTCACCGCCTAACAGGGTCGGGGGTTCACCCCTCCACTTT. Looking up the rest from reference TRBV18 and TRBJ1-6 gives the full variable domain: NAGVMQNPRHLVRRRGQEARLRCSPMKGHSHVYWYRQLPEEGLKFMVYLQKENIIDESGMPKERFSAEFPKEGPSILRIQQVVRGDSAAYFCASSPPNRVGGSPLHFGNGTRLTVT.

Details on this clone: This same CDR3 is encoded by further DNA sequences in the sample. The chain couples TRBV6-6 to TRBJ1-2, with D unclear. CDR1 and CDR2 from the germline V gene are MNHNY and SVGAGI (reference sequence). The CDR3 consists of 12 residues. V gave up 5 bases and J gave up 1 base, with 5 bases separating them. The CDR3 coding sequence is TGTGCCAGCAGTCCGGGTAACTATGGCTACACCTTC. Translating gives CASSPGNYGYTF.

V is TRBV7-8 and J is TRBJ2-6, with unresolved D. The germline V gene encodes CDR1 SGHVS and CDR2 FQNEAQ. Trimming removed 1 base from V and 1 base from J, with 5 bases in between. This CDR3 is 15 amino acids long. This CDR3 is CASSLGQSGANVLTF. CDR3 bases: TGTGCCAGCAGCTTAGGTCAGTCTGGGGCCAACGTCCTGACTTTC.

Note on this clone: One junction end disagrees with the germline gene, perhaps due to a read error. The CDR3 sequence: CASTEKGGYNEQFF. CDR3 nucleotide sequence: TGTGCCAGCACTGAAAAGGGGGGTTACAATGAGCAGTTCTTC. The genes are TRBV2 and TRBJ2-1; D may correspond to TRBD1 or TRBD2 (6 bases each). Germline CDR1 reads SNHLY; CDR2 reads FYNNEI. This CDR3 spans 14 amino acids.

This rearrangement joins TRBV7-7 to TRBJ2-7; TRBD2 is a possible D gene (6 bases). CDR1 and CDR2 from the germline V gene are SSHAT and FNYEAQ (reference sequence). The CDR3 contains 13 residues. V dropped 5 bases and J dropped 0 bases, with 8 bases sitting between them. The CDR3 DNA reads TGTGCCAGCAGCCCGGGAGCCTCCTACGAGCAGTACTTC. Translation gives CASSPGASYEQYF.

V is TRBV6-5 and J is TRBJ1-5; unclear D gene. From germline, CDR1 is MNHEY and CDR2 SVGAGI. This CDR3 spans 13 amino acids. With 2 bases removed from V and 7 bases from J, the gap between germline ends came to 9 bases. For the CDR3, the DNA is TGTGCCAGCAGTTACCGCCCAGGACAGCCCCAGCATTTT. Translating it yields CASSYRPGQPQHF.

This clone was found a few times. The genes are TRBV11-2 and TRBJ2-7, with 11 bases matching TRBD2. V lost 4 bases to trimming and J lost 6 bases; unmatched junction nucleotides: 5. The CDR3 has 14 residues. Germline V gene sequence: CDR1 SGHAT, CDR2 FQNNGV. The chain's CDR3 is CASSSRTSGSEQYF. CDR3 in DNA: TGTGCCAGCAGCTCCCGGACTAGCGGGTCCGAGCAGTACTTC.